Described below is a single T cell receptor beta chain sequence and its context. Its antigen is still unknown. This sample is part of a study of T cells in Graves' hyperthyroidism and ophthalmopathy. General study results and limits: Blood held most thyroid clonotypes expanded above 0.001 frequency.

The CDR3 is 14 amino acids. V lost 0 bases, J lost 3 bases, and 8 bases lay in between. CDR1 and CDR2 from the germline V gene are SEHNR and FQNEAQ (reference sequence). Authors of the study amplified TCR beta CDR3 regions from RNA transcripts. The study used the HTBI primer set for a first-round RT-PCR of the TCR CDR3. TCRdb called the multiplex PCR reads again in MiXCR, with one record for every CDR3 protein. The sample lists about 700,000 distinct CDR3 sequences; about 14% were seen once. Exclusion followed for patients with uncontrolled infection, other autoimmune disease, pregnancy or lactation. The sample consisted of blood. This TCR was recovered from a woman under 30 with Graves' hyperthyroidism. This chain joins TRBV7-9 and TRBJ1-2; D is perhaps TRBD1 (5 bases). CDR3 loop: CASSLAMTDYGYTF. DNA of the CDR3: TGTGCCAGCAGCTTAGCGATGACAGACTATGGCTACACCTTC. Together with reference TRBV7-9 and TRBJ1-2, the CDR3 gives the full variable domain: DTGVSQNPRHKITKRGQNVTFRCDPISEHNRLYWYRQTLGQGPEFLTYFQNEAQLEKSRLLSDRFSAERPKGSFSTLEIQRTEQGDSAMYLCASSLAMTDYGYTFGSGTRLTVV.